These 19 T cell receptor beta chains came from one sample sequenced in a study of T cell responses to AZD1222 COVID-19 vaccine. Sequencing used immunoSEQ multiplex PCR; TCRdb keeps in-frame clones, though not all of them. The sample records some 140,000 clones, more than 85% being singletons. The specimen comprised peripheral blood, sampled on day 0 of AZD1222 vaccination. These TCRs come from an adult in good health.

Only one count was recorded for this clone. This rearrangement joins TRBV18 to TRBJ2-7; TRBD1 matches 10 bases. CDR3 length: 14 amino acids. V dropped 3 bases and J dropped 5; count of bases not matched to a gene: 4. Germline loops: CDR1 KGHSH, CDR2 LQKENI. The DNA for the CDR3 is TGTGCCAGCTCACCCGGGACAGGGGCTAACGAGCAGTACTTC. Protein: CASSPGTGANEQYF.

V is TRBV27 and J is TRBJ2-3; 7 bases are a match to TRBD2. V shed 6 bases and J 0 bases; nucleotides not matched to a gene: 9. The CDR3 contains 16 residues. CDR1 and CDR2 from the germline V gene are MNHEY and SMNVEV (reference sequence). CDR3 sequence reads: CASSMPGGTSTDTQYF. The CDR3 region has the DNA TGTGCCAGCAGCATGCCCGGGGGGACCAGCACAGATACGCAGTATTTT.

The chain couples TRBV12-5 to TRBJ2-2; TRBD2 is a possible D gene (6 bases). CDR1 and CDR2 from the germline V gene are LGHNT and FRNRAP. The CDR3 has 13 amino acids. Deletions cut 3 bases from V and 4 bases from J, with 6 bases between. CDR3 DNA sequence: TGTGCTAGTGGTTTCGGGAGCACCGGGGAGCTGTTTTTT. This encodes CASGFGSTGELFF.

CDR3 nucleotides: TGTGCCAGCCGTAGCGGAAAAAACATTCAGTACTTC. As protein: CASRSGKNIQYF. The genes are TRBV28 and TRBJ2-4; D is perhaps TRBD2 (6 bases). CDR1 MDHEN and CDR2 SYDVKM come from the germline V gene. The V and J ends lost 8 bases and 4 bases respectively, with 9 bases between them. This CDR3 contains 12 residues. Full variable domain (missing parts from reference TRBV28 and TRBJ2-4): DVKVTQSSRYLVKRTGEKVFLECVQDMDHENMFWYRQDPGLGLRLIYFSYDVKMKEKGDIPEGYSVSREKKERFSLILESASTNQTSMYLCASRSGKNIQYFGAGTRLSVL.

The chain combines TRBV5-1 with TRBJ2-1, with no clear D. V was pared by 3 bases and J by 7 bases, with 17 bases between. CDR3 length: 15 amino acids. In germline, CDR1 is SGHRS, CDR2 YFSETQ. CDR3 sequence reads: CASSSPSSLPNEQFF. CDR3 bases: TGCGCCAGCAGCTCCCCTTCAAGCCTTCCGAATGAGCAGTTCTTC.

This clone showed up just once. This chain joins TRBV29-1 and TRBJ1-1; no clear D gene. Looked up from germline, CDR1 is SQVTM and CDR2 is ANQGSEA. V shed 8 bases and J shed 7 bases, with 17 bases lying between them. CDR3 length: 12 residues. The CDR3 bases are TGCAGCCCCAGTTGGCTGGACGGTGAAGCTTTCTTT. It specifies CSPSWLDGEAFF. Looking up the rest from reference TRBV29-1 and TRBJ1-1 gives the full variable domain: SAVISQKPSRDICQRGTSLTIQCQVDSQVTMMFWYRQQPGQSLTLIATANQGSEATYESGFVIDKFPISRPNLTFSTLTVSNMSPEDSSIYLCSPSWLDGEAFFGQGTRLTVV.

The J gene is TRBJ2-1, the V gene TRBV7-9, with D unclear. The CDR3 runs 14 residues. V shed 4 bases and J shed 7 bases, with 14 bases lying between them. In germline, CDR1 is SEHNR, CDR2 FQNEAQ (reference sequence). CDR3 coding DNA: TGTGCCAGCAGCTCGTCGGGTAGCATGAATGAGCAGTTCTTC. Amino acid sequence: CASSSSGSMNEQFF.

J is TRBJ1-6 and V is TRBV7-9; no definite D call. Trimming removed 5 bases at V and 3 bases at J, with 17 bases between. This CDR3 comprises 17 residues. CDR1 and CDR2 (germline): SEHNR, FQNEAQ (reference sequence). The CDR3, as DNA: TGTGCCAGCAGCCCTCTACAGAGTCCTGGCTATAATTCACCCCTCCACTTT. This translates into CASSPLQSPGYNSPLHF.

Only one count was recorded for this clone. The V and J genes are TRBV18 and TRBJ1-1; TRBD1 agrees at 7 bases. The V gene's germline CDR1 is KGHSH and CDR2 LQKENI. This CDR3 is 15 amino acids long. Germline trimming cut 8 bases from V and 6 bases from J; bases unmatched to any gene: 15. DNA of the CDR3: TGTGCCAGCCGCGGATCAGGGGGACTTCTGGCTGAAGCTTTCTTT. Translation: CASRGSGGLLAEAFF.

V and J are TRBV28 and TRBJ1-3; TRBD1 is a possible D gene (5 bases). Germline V CDR1 and CDR2: MDHEN, SYDVKM. This CDR3 is built from 14 residues. V was shortened by 5 bases and J by 3 bases, with 11 bases between the two germline ends. The CDR3, as DNA: TGTGCCAGCAGTCCCCGGACACTTGGAAACACCATATATTTT. It translates to CASSPRTLGNTIYF. The entire variable domain, with the rest obtained from reference TRBV28 and TRBJ1-3, is as follows: DVKVTQSSRYLVKRTGEKVFLECVQDMDHENMFWYRQDPGLGLRLIYFSYDVKMKEKGDIPEGYSVSREKKERFSLILESASTNQTSMYLCASSPRTLGNTIYFGEGSWLTVV.

A single count supports this clone. The rearrangement uses TRBV9 and TRBJ2-2; D is undetermined. Per the germline V gene, CDR1 is SGDLS and CDR2 is YYNGEE. This CDR3 comprises 13 residues. V was shortened by 4 bases and J by 1 base, with 5 bases between the two germline ends. The CDR3 region is CASSSQNTGELFF. For the CDR3, the DNA is TGTGCCAGCAGCAGCCAGAACACCGGGGAGCTGTTTTTT.

This clone has only one observation. This chain connects TRBV5-1 to TRBJ1-5, with a tentative D call TRBD1 (6 bases). The CDR3 has 13 residues. The germline V and J ends were trimmed by 3 bases and 6 bases, with 10 bases remaining between them. Germline values: CDR1 SGHRS, CDR2 YFSETQ. CDR3 coding DNA: TGCGCCAGCAGCTCCGGGGGCGGTCAGCCCCAGCATTTT. Translating gives CASSSGGGQPQHF.

The chain combines TRBV24-1 with TRBJ1-2; no clear D. There are 14 residues in the CDR3. The germline V gene has CDR1 KGHDR and CDR2 SFDVKD. Trimming took off 9 bases at V and 4 bases at J, with 17 bases between the two ends. CDR3 bases: TGTGCCACCCTTCTCGGCGAGGGCTTCTATGGCTACACCTTC. This gives the protein CATLLGEGFYGYTF.

The chain employs TRBV5-4 and TRBJ2-1; 14 bases agree with TRBD2. The CDR3 spans 15 residues. Germline trimming cut 5 bases from V and 6 bases from J; bases unmatched to any gene: 4. CDR1 SGHNT and CDR2 YYREEE come from the germline V gene (reference sequence). Written as DNA, the CDR3 is TGTGCCAGCAGTCGGGGGACTAGCGGGAGCAATGAGCAGTTCTTC. Protein product: CASSRGTSGSNEQFF.

The chain has TRBV6-6 and TRBJ1-4; D uncertain. Germline CDR1 MNHNY, CDR2 SVGAGI (reference sequence). Trimming shortened V by 2 bases and J by 0 bases, and 7 bases separated the two germline ends. CDR3 length: 15 residues. DNA of the CDR3: TGTGCCAGCAGTTACGCTGATGCAACTAATGAAAAACTGTTTTTT. It specifies CASSYADATNEKLFF.

The genes are TRBV4-2 and TRBJ2-1, with TRBD2 as a possible D gene (5 bases). The CDR3 length is 15 residues. V was pared by 0 bases and J by 7 bases, with 13 bases between. CDR1 and CDR2 from the germline V gene are LGHNA and YNFKEQ. The CDR3 reads CASSQEVQDWNEQFF. CDR3 nucleotides: TGTGCCAGCAGCCAAGAAGTTCAGGACTGGAATGAGCAGTTCTTC.

The rearrangement joins TRBV11-2 to TRBJ2-7; the D gene could be TRBD1 or TRBD2 (6 bases each). V dropped 8 bases and J dropped 5 bases, with 16 bases sitting between them. CDR1 and CDR2 (germline): SGHAT, FQNNGV. CDR3 length equals 13 residues. The CDR3 DNA follows: TGTGCCAGCGCAGGGGCGGGATCTAACGAGCAGTACTTC. Protein sequence: CASAGAGSNEQYF.

V is TRBV14 and J is TRBJ2-7, with TRBD1 matching over 8 bases. Trimming at V came to 1 base and at J to 2 bases, leaving 1 base not matched to a gene. This CDR3 is 14 amino acids long. The germline V gene has CDR1 SGHDN and CDR2 FVKESK. CDR3: CASSQGTGTYEQYF. The CDR3 DNA follows: TGTGCCAGCAGCCAAGGGACAGGGACCTACGAGCAGTACTTC. Complete variable domain (other parts from reference TRBV14 and TRBJ2-7): EAGVTQFPSHSVIEKGQTVTLRCDPISGHDNLYWYRRVMGKEIKFLLHFVKESKQDESGMPNNRFLAERTGGTYSTLKVQPAELEDSGVYFCASSQGTGTYEQYFGPGTRLTVT.

The chain couples TRBV6-2 or TRBV6-3 to TRBJ1-3, with D perhaps TRBD1 (5 bases). This CDR3 region has 16 residues. Trimming took 2 bases from V and 0 from J, leaving 11 bases between them. Germline V CDR1 and CDR2: MNHEY, SVGEGT. The CDR3 DNA is TGTGCCAGCAGTTACCGGGACGTTGGCTCTGGAAACACCATATATTTT. Encoded protein: CASSYRDVGSGNTIYF.